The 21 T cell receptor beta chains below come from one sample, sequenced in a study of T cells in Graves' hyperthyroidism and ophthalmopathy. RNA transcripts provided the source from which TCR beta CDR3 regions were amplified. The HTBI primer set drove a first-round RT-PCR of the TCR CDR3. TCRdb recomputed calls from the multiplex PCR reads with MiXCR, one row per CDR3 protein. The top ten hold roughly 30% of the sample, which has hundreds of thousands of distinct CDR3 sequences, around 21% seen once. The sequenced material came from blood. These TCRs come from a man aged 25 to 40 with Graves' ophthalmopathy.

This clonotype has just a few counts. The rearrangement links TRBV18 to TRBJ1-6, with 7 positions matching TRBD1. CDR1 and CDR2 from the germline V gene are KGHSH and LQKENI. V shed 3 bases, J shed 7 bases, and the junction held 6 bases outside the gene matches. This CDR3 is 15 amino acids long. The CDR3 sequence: CASSPGRQGNSPLHF. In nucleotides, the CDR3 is TGTGCCAGCTCACCCGGAAGACAGGGAAATTCACCCCTCCACTTT.

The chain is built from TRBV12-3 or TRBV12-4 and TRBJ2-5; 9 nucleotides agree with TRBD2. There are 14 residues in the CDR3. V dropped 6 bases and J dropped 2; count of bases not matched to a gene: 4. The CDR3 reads CASRRLAGQETQYF. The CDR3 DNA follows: TGTGCCAGCAGGCGTCTAGCGGGGCAAGAGACCCAGTACTTC.

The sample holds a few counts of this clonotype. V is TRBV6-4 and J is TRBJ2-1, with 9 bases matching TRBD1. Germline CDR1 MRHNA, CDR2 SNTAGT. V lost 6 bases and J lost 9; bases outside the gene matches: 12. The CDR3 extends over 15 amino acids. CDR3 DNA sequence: TGTGCCAGCAGCGGGGGAGACAGGGGGTATGGTGAGCAGTTCTTC. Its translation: CASSGGDRGYGEQFF.

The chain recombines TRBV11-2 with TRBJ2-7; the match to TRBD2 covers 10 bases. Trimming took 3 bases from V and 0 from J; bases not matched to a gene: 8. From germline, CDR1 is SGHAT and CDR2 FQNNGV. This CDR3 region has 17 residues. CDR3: CASSLNEGTSVSYEQYF. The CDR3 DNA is TGTGCCAGCAGCTTGAACGAAGGGACTAGCGTCTCCTACGAGCAGTACTTC.

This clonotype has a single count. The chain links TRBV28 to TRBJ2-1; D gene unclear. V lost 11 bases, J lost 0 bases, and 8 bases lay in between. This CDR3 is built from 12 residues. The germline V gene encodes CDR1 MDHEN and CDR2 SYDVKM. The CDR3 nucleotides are TGTGCCGCCTTTAACTCCTACAATGAGCAGTTCTTC. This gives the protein CAAFNSYNEQFF.

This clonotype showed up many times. CDR3 sequence (DNA): TGTGCCAGCAGTGAAGCCGTTCCGAGCTCTGGAAACACCATATATTTT. Translation: CASSEAVPSSGNTIYF. The rearrangement uses TRBV6-1 and TRBJ1-3; no reliable D call. This CDR3 is built from 16 residues. Trimming shortened V by 0 bases and J by 0 bases, and 9 bases separated the two germline ends. Germline-derived CDR1 and CDR2 are MNHNS and SASEGT.

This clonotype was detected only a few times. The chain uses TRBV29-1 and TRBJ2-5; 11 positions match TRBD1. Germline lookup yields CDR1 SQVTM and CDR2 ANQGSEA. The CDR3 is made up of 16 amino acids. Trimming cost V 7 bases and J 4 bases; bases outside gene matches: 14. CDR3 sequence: CSGLSTRTGGVETQYF. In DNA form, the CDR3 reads TGCAGCGGACTATCAACCCGGACAGGGGGCGTAGAGACCCAGTACTTC.

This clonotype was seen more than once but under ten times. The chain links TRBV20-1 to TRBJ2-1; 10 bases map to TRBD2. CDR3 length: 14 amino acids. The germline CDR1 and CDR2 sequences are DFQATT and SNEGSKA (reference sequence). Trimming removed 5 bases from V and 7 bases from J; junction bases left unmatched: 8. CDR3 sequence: CSAPLAGVGNEQFF. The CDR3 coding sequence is TGCAGTGCTCCCCTAGCGGGAGTAGGTAATGAGCAGTTCTTC.

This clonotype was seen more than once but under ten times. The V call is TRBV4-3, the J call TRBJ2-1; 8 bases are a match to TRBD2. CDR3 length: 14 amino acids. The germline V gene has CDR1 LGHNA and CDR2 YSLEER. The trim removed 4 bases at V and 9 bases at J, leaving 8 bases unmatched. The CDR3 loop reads CASSLGLAASEQFF. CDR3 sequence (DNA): TGCGCCAGCAGCCTAGGACTAGCAGCGAGTGAGCAGTTCTTC.

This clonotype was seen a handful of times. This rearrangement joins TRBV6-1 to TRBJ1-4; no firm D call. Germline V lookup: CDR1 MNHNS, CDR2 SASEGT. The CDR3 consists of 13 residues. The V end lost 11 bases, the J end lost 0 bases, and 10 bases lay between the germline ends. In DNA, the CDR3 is TGTGCCGGTTCCATTACAACTAATGAAAAACTGTTTTTT. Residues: CAGSITTNEKLFF.

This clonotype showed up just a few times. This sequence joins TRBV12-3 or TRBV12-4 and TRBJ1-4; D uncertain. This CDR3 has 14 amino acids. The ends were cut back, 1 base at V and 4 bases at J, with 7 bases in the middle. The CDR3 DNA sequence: TGTGCCAGCAGTTTAGGGGTAAATAATGAAAAACTGTTTTTT. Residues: CASSLGVNNEKLFF.

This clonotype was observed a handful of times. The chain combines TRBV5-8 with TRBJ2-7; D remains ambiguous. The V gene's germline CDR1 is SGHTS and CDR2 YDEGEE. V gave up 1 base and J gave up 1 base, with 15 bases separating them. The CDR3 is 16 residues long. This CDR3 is CASSLSWEILSYEQYF. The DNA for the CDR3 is TGTGCCAGCAGCTTGTCGTGGGAAATCTTATCCTACGAGCAGTACTTC. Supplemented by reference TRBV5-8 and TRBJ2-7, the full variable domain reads EAGVTQSPTHLIKTRGQQATLRCSPISGHTSVYWYQQALGLGLQFLLWYDEGEERNRGNFPPRFSGRQFPNYSSELNVNALELEDSALYLCASSLSWEILSYEQYFGPGTRLTVT.

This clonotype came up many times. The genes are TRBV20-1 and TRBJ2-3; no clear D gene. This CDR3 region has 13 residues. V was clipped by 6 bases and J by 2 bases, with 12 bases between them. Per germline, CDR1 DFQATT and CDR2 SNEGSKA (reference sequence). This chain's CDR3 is CSAHDWDTDTQYF. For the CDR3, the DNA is TGCAGTGCCCATGATTGGGACACAGATACGCAGTATTTT.

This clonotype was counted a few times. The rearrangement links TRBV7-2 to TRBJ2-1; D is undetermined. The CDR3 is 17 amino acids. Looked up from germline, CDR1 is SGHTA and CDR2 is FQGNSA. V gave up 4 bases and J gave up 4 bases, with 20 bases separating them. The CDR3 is CASSYRPSKFDYNEQFF. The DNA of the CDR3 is TGTGCCAGCAGCTACCGACCCAGTAAGTTTGATTACAATGAGCAGTTCTTC.

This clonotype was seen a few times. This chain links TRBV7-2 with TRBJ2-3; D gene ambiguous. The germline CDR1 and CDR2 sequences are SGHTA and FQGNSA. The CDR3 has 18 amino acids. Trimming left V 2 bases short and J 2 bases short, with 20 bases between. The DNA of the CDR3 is TGTGCCAGCAGCTTAAAAAGTCCAGTTCGTCTTTCCACAGATACGCAGTATTTT. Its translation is CASSLKSPVRLSTDTQYF.

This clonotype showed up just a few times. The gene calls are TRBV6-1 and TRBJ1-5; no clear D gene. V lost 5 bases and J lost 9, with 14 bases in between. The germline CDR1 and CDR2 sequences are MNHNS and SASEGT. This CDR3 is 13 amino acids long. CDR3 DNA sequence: TGTGCCAGCAGTTCGGACGCGGTTCGGCCCCAGCATTTT. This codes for CASSSDAVRPQHF.

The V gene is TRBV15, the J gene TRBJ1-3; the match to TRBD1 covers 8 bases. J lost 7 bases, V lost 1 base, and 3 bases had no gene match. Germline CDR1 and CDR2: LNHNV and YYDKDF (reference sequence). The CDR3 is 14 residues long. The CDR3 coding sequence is TGTGCCACCAGCAGAGGTGACAGGGGCAACACCATATATTTT. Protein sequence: CATSRGDRGNTIYF.

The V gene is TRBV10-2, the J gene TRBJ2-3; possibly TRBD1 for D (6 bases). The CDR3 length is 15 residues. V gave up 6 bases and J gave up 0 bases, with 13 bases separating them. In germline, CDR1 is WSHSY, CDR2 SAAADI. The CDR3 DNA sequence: TGCGCCAGCAGGGCAAAACAGGGAAGCACAGATACGCAGTATTTT. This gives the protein CASRAKQGSTDTQYF.

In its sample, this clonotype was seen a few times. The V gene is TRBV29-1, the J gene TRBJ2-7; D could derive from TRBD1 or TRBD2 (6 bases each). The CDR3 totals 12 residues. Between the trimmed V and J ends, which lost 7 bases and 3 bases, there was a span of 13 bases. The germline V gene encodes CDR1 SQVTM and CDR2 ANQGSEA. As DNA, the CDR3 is TGCAGCGCCGGGCGGGACAACTACGAGCAGTACTTC. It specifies CSAGRDNYEQYF.

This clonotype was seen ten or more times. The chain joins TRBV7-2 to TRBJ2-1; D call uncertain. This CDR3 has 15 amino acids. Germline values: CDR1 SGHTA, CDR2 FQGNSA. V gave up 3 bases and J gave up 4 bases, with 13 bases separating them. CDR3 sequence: CASSFYPDRYNEQFF. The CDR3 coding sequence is TGTGCCAGCAGCTTCTATCCGGACCGGTACAATGAGCAGTTCTTC.

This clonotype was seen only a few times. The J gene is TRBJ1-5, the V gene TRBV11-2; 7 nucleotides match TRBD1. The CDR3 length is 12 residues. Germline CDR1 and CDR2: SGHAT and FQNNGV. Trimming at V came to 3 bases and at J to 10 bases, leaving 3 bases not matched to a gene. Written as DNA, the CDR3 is TGTGCCAGCAGCTTGCAGGGGGGACCCCAGCATTTT. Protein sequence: CASSLQGGPQHF.